This T cell receptor beta chain was documented in a study of T cells in Graves' hyperthyroidism and ophthalmopathy. This clonotype was counted between two and nine times. Researchers amplified the TCR beta CDR3 regions from RNA transcripts. Carried out on the TCR CDR3, a first-round RT-PCR used the HTBI primer set. TCRdb re-derived calls from the multiplex PCR reads in MiXCR, one entry per CDR3 protein. This table has around 340,000 distinct CDR3 sequences, roughly 14% appearing once. V shed 3 bases and J 5 bases; nucleotides not matched to a gene: 6. The CDR3 totals 14 residues. The V gene's germline CDR1 is SQVTM and CDR2 ANQGSEA.

The specimen was blood. This clonotype originated in a woman aged 25-40 years with Graves' hyperthyroidism. The gene calls are TRBV29-1 and TRBJ2-2; TRBD2 matches at 7 bases. The DNA for the CDR3 is TGCAGCGTTGATACGGGAGGTAGTACCGGGGAGCTGTTTTTT. It encodes CSVDTGGSTGELFF.